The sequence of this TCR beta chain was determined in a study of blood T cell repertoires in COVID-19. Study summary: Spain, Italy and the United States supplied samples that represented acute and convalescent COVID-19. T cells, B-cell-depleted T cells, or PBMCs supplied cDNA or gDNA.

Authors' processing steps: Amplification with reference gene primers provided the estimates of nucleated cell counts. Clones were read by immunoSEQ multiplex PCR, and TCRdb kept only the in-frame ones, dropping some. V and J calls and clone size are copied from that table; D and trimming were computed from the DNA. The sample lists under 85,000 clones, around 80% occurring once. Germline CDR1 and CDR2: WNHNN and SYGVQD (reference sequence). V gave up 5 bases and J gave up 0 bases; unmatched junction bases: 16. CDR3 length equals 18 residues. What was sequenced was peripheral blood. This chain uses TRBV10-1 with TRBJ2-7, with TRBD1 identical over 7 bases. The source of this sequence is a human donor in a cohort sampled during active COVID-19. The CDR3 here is CASSSTHLGGESSYEQYF. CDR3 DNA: TGCGCCAGCAGTTCTACACATTTAGGGGGCGAAAGCTCCTACGAGCAGTACTTC.